Listed below are T cell receptor beta chains from one sample, sequenced in a study of regulatory T cells in long-lasting Graves disease. Each CDR3 protein gets one entry after TCRdb re-called the multiplex PCR reads with MiXCR. The sample records about 500,000 distinct CDR3 sequences, 15% to 20% being singletons. These data were also filed under a second study, of T cells in Graves' hyperthyroidism and ophthalmopathy.

The material sequenced was peripheral blood mononuclear cells (PBMCs), taken at new diagnosis, from a patient treated with antithyroid drugs. The receptors originated from a man between 40 and 49 years old with Graves disease. Each CDR3 is given with its conserved first and last residue. D genes are given only for firm matches. Clone size is given for some rows only: seen once, a few or many times, or a class if the clone is expanded.

TRBV5-6,TRBJ1-5,.,TRBD1,CASSSGQGAVNQPQHF
TRBV2,TRBJ1-2,many,TRBD1,CASRGQGAPGYTF
TRBV20-1,TRBJ2-7,many,.,CSATTGLYEQYF
TRBV18,TRBJ1-2,many,TRBD1,CASSALTGEGDYGYTF
TRBV15,TRBJ2-5,.,.,CATSRGIDSLTGAQYF
TRBV10-2,TRBJ1-1,few,.,CASSELGAEAFF
TRBV20-1,TRBJ2-7,many,TRBD1,CSAGRRDSSYEQYF
TRBV12-3/TRBV12-4,TRBJ2-1,few,TRBD2,CASSWTGGDEQFF
TRBV20-1,TRBJ2-1,few,.,CSASWQINEQFF
TRBV28,TRBJ2-7,many,TRBD2,CASRTRKGREWGYEQYF
TRBV6-1,TRBJ2-7,.,.,CASRESPGELYEQYF
TRBV6-1,TRBJ1-2,many,TRBD1,CASSPRQGFGYTF
TRBV7-9,TRBJ2-3,many,TRBD1,CASSRTRTGVADTQYF
TRBV3-1,TRBJ2-7,many,TRBD1,CASSHYSDRISYEQYF
TRBV12-3/TRBV12-4,TRBJ2-3,many,.,CASSLEREADTQYF
TRBV7-3,TRBJ2-3,many,.,CASSLTGGGDTQYF
TRBV28,TRBJ2-7,many,.,CASGPSPSYEQYF
TRBV30,TRBJ1-1,many,.,CAWSRPLGNTEAFF
TRBV28,TRBJ2-7,many,.,CASSSPSSSLYEQYF
TRBV7-3,TRBJ2-7,.,.,CASSLIPKRPPYEQYF
TRBV6-9,TRBJ1-2,many,.,CASSYLGVLNSGAGGYTF
TRBV12-3/TRBV12-4,TRBJ1-5,many,.,CASSSEGKPQHF
TRBV29-1,TRBJ2-4,many,.,CSVYESVDKNIQYF
TRBV12-3/TRBV12-4,TRBJ1-2,many,.,CASSLALHTPYGYTF
TRBV30,TRBJ2-1,.,TRBD1,CACQIRDRGHNEQFF
TRBV12-3/TRBV12-4,TRBJ2-4,.,.,CASSRYRENKNIQYF
TRBV28,TRBJ2-7,many,.,CASRLRRQPLPYEQYF
TRBV25-1,TRBJ1-2,few,TRBD1,CASSDSGTASYGYTF
TRBV12-5,TRBJ2-1,.,TRBD1,CASGLYGTGTYREQFF
TRBV27,TRBJ2-5,many,.,CASSPLQGGVETQYF
TRBV5-1,TRBJ1-1,many,TRBD1,CASSLDRGQYTEAFF
TRBV2,TRBJ2-5,many,.,CASNPGGQETQYF
TRBV7-8,TRBJ1-2,many,.,CASTLNGRISGEEYGYTF
TRBV29-1,TRBJ1-1,.,.,CSVEDFRENTEAFF
TRBV12-3/TRBV12-4,TRBJ2-5,many,.,CASSYNSGDQETQYF
TRBV6-5,TRBJ1-4,.,.,CASSYGGEEKKLFF
TRBV2,TRBJ2-6,many,.,CASSHSDSASGANVLTF
TRBV27,TRBJ2-3,many,.,CASRYRWAGDTQYF
TRBV5-1,TRBJ2-1,.,.,CASSSLGEASF
TRBV27,TRBJ1-6,.,.,CASSLQVQGRGSPLHF
TRBV6-4,TRBJ2-3,.,TRBD1,CASSVIAGGAGFGTQYF
TRBV20-1,TRBJ2-1,many,TRBD2,CSAQGSGRASGYNEQFF
TRBV7-2,TRBJ1-2,many,.,CASSFGTEYGYTF
TRBV7-3,TRBJ2-7,.,.,CASSLSGGTSYEQYF
TRBV25-1,TRBJ2-7,few,TRBD1,CASSLTGVVKQYF
TRBV3-1,TRBJ1-4,many,.,CASSPLDSLSNEKLFF
TRBV2,TRBJ2-3,many,.,CASSEIRDTDTQYF
TRBV7-8,TRBJ1-3,.,TRBD1,CASSLRGQGGNTIYF
TRBV10-3,TRBJ1-5,.,.,CAISERGGNQPQHF
TRBV12-3/TRBV12-4,TRBJ2-7,many,TRBD1,CASSFGSQGAPTYEQYF
TRBV28,TRBJ2-2,many,.,CASSRTVSGELFF
TRBV6-1,TRBJ2-5,many,TRBD2,CASSEWWLAGDPGKETQYF
TRBV6-1,TRBJ2-7,many,TRBD2,CASSPLRRESDYEQYF
TRBV20-1,TRBJ1-3,.,TRBD1,CSASQGASGNTIYF